The sequence of this TCR beta chain was determined in a study of Graves' ophthalmopathy and Graves' hyperthyroidism. This clonotype has a count of ten or more. Its antigen is unidentified. RNA transcripts were the template, and TCR beta CDR3 regions were amplified from them. HTBI primers were used in a first-round RT-PCR, which preceded a second-round multiplex PCR. TCRdb reprocessed the multiplex PCR reads via MiXCR and lists one record per CDR3 protein. The table lists a few hundred thousand distinct CDR3 sequences, roughly a sixth of them singletons. Study outcomes and limitations: Ophthalmopathy progression prediction by the model yielded a sensitivity of around 68% and a specificity of nearly 75%.

Trimming pared 2 bases from V and 3 bases from J, leaving 8 bases between. The CDR3 runs to 13 residues. Germline values: CDR1 GTSNPN, CDR2 SVGIG (reference sequence). The material sequenced was peripheral blood. The origin of this receptor is an adult man with Graves' ophthalmopathy. This chain links TRBV30 with TRBJ1-5, with unresolved D. CDR3 bases: TGTGCCTGGAGTCGGAGGGACAATCAGCCCCAGCATTTT. It specifies CAWSRRDNQPQHF.